These 2 T cell receptor beta chains were all obtained from the same sample, sequenced in a study of post-analysis software for immune sequencing data. Libraries were made from TCR beta cDNA, and they carried unique molecular identifiers. Each CDR3 protein gets one entry after TCRdb re-called the PCR reads with MiXCR. The sample yields around 500,000 distinct CDR3 sequences, under 40% seen once. General study findings and limits: In patients, TRBV5-6, TRBV5-1 and TRBV20-1 belonged to roughly five TRBV segments found more frequently than in controls.

No antigen is known for these receptors. The sequenced sample was blood. These receptors were obtained from a girl younger than 18 with multiple sclerosis.

The sample holds a few counts of this clonotype. The CDR3 loop is CASSLVQDYEQYF. The CDR3 DNA is TGCGCCAGCAGCTTGGTACAGGACTACGAGCAGTACTTC. The chain employs TRBV5-1 and TRBJ2-7, with TRBD1 as a possible D gene (5 bases). There are 13 residues in the CDR3. Looked up from germline, CDR1 is SGHRS and CDR2 is YFSETQ. V was trimmed by 0 bases and J by 3 bases, leaving 7 bases between them.

This clonotype has just a few counts. The rearrangement uses TRBV7-3 and TRBJ2-6; D is uncertain. Germline CDR1 SGHTA, CDR2 FQGTGA. The V end was cut by 5 bases, the J end by 1 base, with 9 bases between. The CDR3 extends over 15 amino acids. The DNA for the CDR3 is TGTGCCAGCAGCCAAGGGAATTCTGGGGCCAACGTCCTGACTTTC. It specifies CASSQGNSGANVLTF.